A single sample gave rise to the 6 T cell receptor beta chains below, sequenced in a study of T cells in Graves' hyperthyroidism and ophthalmopathy. Regions amplified from RNA transcripts were the TCR beta CDR3 regions. The HTBI set primed first-round TCR CDR3 RT-PCR. TCRdb re-called the multiplex PCR reads with MiXCR, one entry per CDR3 protein. The sample contains about 400,000 distinct CDR3 sequences, over 13% of which appear only once. Sequences were obtained from blood. The receptors shown here come from a man aged 45-65 years with Graves' ophthalmopathy.

This clonotype was detected many times. The chain recombines TRBV5-1 with TRBJ2-1; 9 bases are a match to TRBD1. The CDR3 is 17 amino acids. Germline lookup yields CDR1 SGHRS and CDR2 YFSETQ. After removal of 0 bases from V and 6 bases from J, the junction contained 10 bases not matched to a gene. CDR3 coding DNA: TGCGCCAGCAGCTTGGCCGCGCCGAGGGACAGGGTCAATGAGCAGTTCTTC. Translated: CASSLAAPRDRVNEQFF.

This clonotype came up many times. This chain connects TRBV4-1 to TRBJ2-1; TRBD2 aligns across 7 bases. The CDR3 is 15 residues long. Germline V CDR1 and CDR2: MGHRA, YSYEKL. V was pared by 6 bases and J by 9 bases, with 14 bases of the junction left unmatched. The CDR3 spells CASRPWGRGVGEQFF. The CDR3 DNA reads as TGCGCCAGCAGGCCATGGGGGAGGGGAGTGGGTGAGCAGTTCTTC.

In its sample, this clonotype was seen many times. V and J are TRBV7-8 and TRBJ2-7; the match to TRBD2 covers 12 bases. The ends lost 4 bases at V and 6 bases at J; junction bases unmatched: 10. The CDR3 is 16 residues long. From germline, CDR1 is SGHVS and CDR2 FQNEAQ. CDR3 region: CASSSTTSGSSGEQYF. In nucleotides, the CDR3 is TGTGCCAGCAGCTCAACGACTAGCGGGAGTTCCGGCGAGCAGTACTTC. Complete variable domain (other parts from reference TRBV7-8 and TRBJ2-7): GAGVSQSPRYKVAKRGQDVALRCDPISGHVSLFWYQQALGQGPEFLTYFQNEAQLDKSGLPSDRFFAERPEGSVSTLKIQRTQQEDSAVYLCASSSTTSGSSGEQYFGPGTRLTVT.

There are many counts of this clonotype. This chain joins TRBV24-1 and TRBJ2-1; 7 bases align to TRBD1. The CDR3 consists of 14 residues. V dropped 4 bases and J dropped 9; count of bases not matched to a gene: 8. Germline V lookup: CDR1 KGHDR, CDR2 SFDVKD. CDR3 nucleotide sequence: TGTGCCACCAGTGAACCCGACAGGGTTGGTGAGCAGTTCTTC. It codes for CATSEPDRVGEQFF.

At least ten counts were recorded for this clonotype. This sequence joins TRBV10-1 and TRBJ2-2; 12 positions agree with TRBD2. Germline V gene data show CDR1 as WNHNN and CDR2 as SYGVQD (reference sequence). V dropped 6 bases and J dropped 6; count of bases not matched to a gene: 2. The CDR3 has 14 amino acids. The CDR3 DNA is TGCGCCAGCAGAGGACTAGCGGGATCCGGGGAGCTGTTTTTT. Translation gives CASRGLAGSGELFF.

This clonotype was picked up many times. This rearrangement joins TRBV11-3 to TRBJ2-5; 11 bases line up with TRBD2. This CDR3 is built from 16 residues. The germline gives CDR1 SGHNT, CDR2 YENEEA. V was pared by 5 bases and J by 3 bases, with 8 bases of the junction left unmatched. CDR3 nucleotides: TGTGCCAGCAGCCCCACTAGCGGGAGCCGTGAAGAGACCCAGTACTTC. Residues: CASSPTSGSREETQYF.